Given below is one TCR beta chain in context. Its antigen is currently unknown. The CDR3 length is 14 residues. The V and J ends lost 1 base and 4 bases respectively, with 7 bases between them. Germline loops: CDR1 SEHNR, CDR2 FQNEAQ (reference sequence). PCR amplification relied on 60 Vbeta primers (plus 13 Jbeta primers). Here immunoSEQ multiplex PCR was the method, and the copy in TCRdb shows in-frame clones only, minus some. The data contain some 130,000 clones, 75% to 80% of them singletons. This sample was taken from a study of cytomegalovirus exposure and HLA in healthy donors. General observations from the study: Follow-up analysis seemed to connect common viral pathogens with several of the most significant clusters identified. In a later analysis, at a false discovery rate of 0.05, 16,951 TCR beta sequences matched HLA alleles. Among the sequence variants, a highly shared cluster was likely an artifact of sequencing. The listing of 150 to 200 TCR beta chains classed them as cytomegalovirus-associated.

The TCR comes from a man aged 30 to 39 in good health and CMV-seronegative. The source material was PBMCs. The chain carries TRBV7-9 and TRBJ1-4; D is unresolved. The CDR3 spells CASSLGAFNEKLFF. CDR3 sequence (DNA): TGTGCCAGCAGCTTAGGGGCCTTTAATGAAAAACTGTTTTTT.